Below are 18 T cell receptor beta chains sequenced from a single sample in a study of T-cell reconstitution after alpha-beta-depleted transplantation in children. It was with unique molecular identifiers that the TCRbeta library was prepared. TCRdb passed the PCR reads through MiXCR, listing each CDR3 protein once. The table shows about 830,000 distinct CDR3 sequences, with 15% to 20% occurring only once. Source: PBMCs, mostly from graft donor cells, taken 360 days after TCRalphabeta/CD19-depleted stem cell transplant. The source is a male patient between 10 and 17 years old who had a stem cell transplant for acute lymphoblastic leukemia, so the T cells may come from the graft donor.

This clonotype has at least ten counts. V usage is TRBV5-1 and J usage is TRBJ1-6; D is undetermined. The CDR3 sequence is 16 residues long. Germline V gives CDR1 SGHRS, CDR2 YFSETQ. Trimming removed 4 bases at V and 6 bases at J, with 17 bases between. CDR3 residues: CASSRRTPTVNSPLHF. Here the CDR3 DNA reads TGCGCCAGCAGCAGGAGGACCCCTACGGTTAATTCACCCCTCCACTTT.

This chain links TRBV19 with TRBJ1-5; D is perhaps TRBD1 (5 bases). Germline V CDR1 and CDR2: LNHDA, SQIVND (reference sequence). The CDR3 is 15 residues long. Trimming removed 3 bases from V and 7 bases from J, with 16 bases in between. CDR3 sequence reads: CASSIGQGVEQPQHF. The CDR3 nucleotides are TGTGCCAGTAGTATCGGGCAGGGCGTAGAGCAGCCCCAGCATTTT.

The sample holds many counts of this clonotype. This chain joins TRBV7-8 and TRBJ2-5, with 7 positions matching TRBD2. The J segment lost 3 bases and the V segment lost 1 base, leaving 8 bases of the junction unmatched. This CDR3 has 16 amino acids. Per germline, CDR1 SGHVS and CDR2 FQNEAQ. DNA of the CDR3: TGTGCCAGCAGCTTAGTGAGGACTAGAAGGGAAGAGACCCAGTACTTC. It codes for CASSLVRTRREETQYF.

The rearrangement links TRBV4-1 to TRBJ1-5; D is possibly TRBD1 (5 bases). The germline V gene has CDR1 MGHRA and CDR2 YSYEKL. Deletions cut 3 bases from V and 7 bases from J, with 10 bases between. There are 13 residues in the CDR3. CDR3 DNA: TGCGCCAGCAGCCAGAGGGGTCGGCAGCCCCAGCATTTT. Translating gives CASSQRGRQPQHF.

The chain combines TRBV10-3 with TRBJ2-1; tentatively, D is TRBD1 or TRBD2 (5 bases each). V was clipped by 1 base and J by 4 bases, with 23 bases between them. The CDR3 is made up of 19 amino acids. CDR1 and CDR2 from the germline V gene are ENHRY and SYGVKD. For the CDR3, the DNA is TGTGCCATCAGTGAGTTCGGGATGCGAGGGGTAGTGGGATACAATGAGCAGTTCTTC. It yields the protein CAISEFGMRGVVGYNEQFF.

This clonotype was seen only a few times. This rearrangement joins TRBV29-1 to TRBJ2-5, with TRBD1 matching over 8 bases. CDR1 and CDR2 from the germline V gene are SQVTM and ANQGSEA. V was pared by 3 bases and J by 0 bases, with 3 bases of the junction left unmatched. This CDR3 region has 14 residues. The CDR3 loop is CSVDGRGHQETQYF. The CDR3, as DNA: TGCAGCGTTGACGGCAGGGGGCACCAAGAGACCCAGTACTTC.

A single count supports this clonotype. This may be a read error, as it is one base from a much larger clone. The conserved final phenylalanine or tryptophan is absent from the CDR3, which likely points to a read error. The chain has TRBV20-1 and TRBJ2-1; 10 bases align to TRBD2. Trimming took 2 bases from V and 8 from J; bases not matched to a gene: 6. Germline loops: CDR1 DFQATT, CDR2 SNEGSKA (reference sequence). CDR3 length: 14 residues. CDR3 sequence (DNA): TGCAGTGCTAGATTCCCTAGCGGGAGCGATGAGCAGTTCTCC. Protein: CSARFPSGSDEQFS.

The V and J genes are TRBV12-3 or TRBV12-4 and TRBJ1-1, with no clear D. V was shortened by 3 bases and J by 0 bases, with 14 bases between the two germline ends. The CDR3 is 16 residues long. CDR3 nucleotides: TGTGCCAGCAGTTTTAAGGGCCGGCCGATGAACACTGAAGCTTTCTTT. The encoded protein is CASSFKGRPMNTEAFF.

This clonotype was counted between two and nine times. This chain connects TRBV4-2 to TRBJ2-1; D uncertain. This CDR3 has 15 amino acids. Germline CDR1 LGHNA, CDR2 YNFKEQ. V shed 4 bases and J shed 0 bases, with 10 bases lying between them. The chain's CDR3 is CASSRDVSSYNEQFF. For the CDR3, the DNA is TGTGCCAGCAGCCGAGACGTTAGCTCCTACAATGAGCAGTTCTTC.

This clonotype was observed a handful of times. The chain links TRBV28 to TRBJ2-7, with D hard to call. Per germline, CDR1 MDHEN and CDR2 SYDVKM. CDR3 length: 12 residues. The V and J ends lost 8 bases and 2 bases respectively, with 10 bases between them. CDR3 nucleotides: TGTGCCAGCGCCTTACGGGCCTACGAGCAGTACTTC. Translated, it gives CASALRAYEQYF.

This clonotype was counted a few times. This rearrangement joins TRBV5-1 to TRBJ2-1; 9 nucleotides line up with TRBD2. Germline V lookup: CDR1 SGHRS, CDR2 YFSETQ. This CDR3 has 15 amino acids. The V gene end was trimmed by 3 bases and the J gene end by 2 bases; junction bases not matched to a gene: 3. The CDR3 bases are TGCGCCAGCAGCTCAACTAGCGGGCCCTACAATGAGCAGTTCTTC. This encodes CASSSTSGPYNEQFF.

The genes are TRBV9 and TRBJ1-3; D is unresolved. Deletions cut 4 bases from V and 0 bases from J, with 11 bases between. The CDR3 contains 15 residues. CDR1 and CDR2 (germline): SGDLS, YYNGEE. The CDR3 region is CASSPEDFSGNTIYF. The CDR3 DNA sequence: TGTGCCAGCAGCCCCGAGGACTTCTCTGGAAACACCATATATTTT.

This clonotype was counted between two and nine times. The chain uses TRBV12-3 or TRBV12-4 and TRBJ2-1; 7 positions agree with TRBD2. The V gene end was trimmed by 4 bases and the J gene end by 10 bases; junction bases not matched to a gene: 16. The CDR3 consists of 16 residues. This CDR3 is CASSSGRGGSTGEQFF. In DNA, the CDR3 is TGTGCCAGCAGTTCCGGTAGGGGCGGGAGTACAGGCGAGCAGTTCTTC.

The sample holds a few counts of this clonotype. The chain is built from TRBV7-3 and TRBJ1-1; maybe TRBD1 (5 bases). The CDR3 covers 14 residues. Looked up from germline, CDR1 is SGHTA and CDR2 is FQGTGA. The V and J ends lost 5 bases and 6 bases respectively, with 16 bases between them. DNA for the CDR3: TGTGCCAGCAGCCCTGAGAGGGGTAATTCTGAAGCTTTCTTT. Its protein is CASSPERGNSEAFF.

The chain combines TRBV7-8 with TRBJ2-7; TRBD2 is a possible D gene (6 bases). Trimming pared 1 base from V and 11 bases from J, leaving 15 bases between. The germline CDR1 and CDR2 sequences are SGHVS and FQNEAQ. CDR3 length equals 13 residues. The CDR3 loop reads CASSLGATGEEYF. CDR3 coding DNA: TGTGCCAGCAGCTTAGGGGCCACGGGGGAGGAGTACTTC.

This chain connects TRBV2 to TRBJ1-4; D is perhaps TRBD1 (5 bases). V shed 6 bases and J shed 4 bases, with 18 bases lying between them. The CDR3 is made up of 16 amino acids. Germline-derived CDR1 and CDR2 are SNHLY and FYNNEI. The CDR3 spells CASRQATTVDNEKLFF. CDR3 DNA sequence: TGTGCCAGCAGACAGGCTACCACTGTGGATAATGAAAAACTGTTTTTT.

The rearrangement joins TRBV27 to TRBJ2-7, with 11 bases identical to TRBD1. The CDR3 sequence is 15 residues long. CDR1 MNHEY and CDR2 SMNVEV come from the germline V gene (reference sequence). With 6 bases clipped from V and 3 bases from J, the junction kept 7 bases outside the gene matches. This chain's CDR3 is CASRIAGTGGYEQYF. DNA for the CDR3: TGTGCCAGCAGGATCGCCGGGACAGGGGGCTACGAGCAGTACTTC.

V usage is TRBV12-5 and J usage is TRBJ1-1, with TRBD1 matching over 7 bases. V lost 1 base and J lost 11; bases outside the gene matches: 10. This CDR3 contains 14 residues. The germline gives CDR1 LGHNT, CDR2 FRNRAP. DNA of the CDR3: TGTGCTAGTGGTTTGGGCGGACAGGTTACGAAGGCTTTCTTT. It yields the protein CASGLGGQVTKAFF.